This note documents a single T cell receptor beta chain sequence. This record comes from a study of blood T cell repertoires in COVID-19. The V segment lost 0 bases and the J segment 3 bases; nucleotides outside the gene matches: 5. CDR3 length equals 17 residues. CDR1 and CDR2 (germline): LNHNV, YYDKDF (reference sequence). TCRdb's copy holds only in-frame clones and misses some; the assay was immunoSEQ multiplex PCR. The profile shows roughly 210,000 clones, 80% to 90% of them singletons. Everyone who took part was about 18 to 90 years old, and they came from 24 US areas. This chain connects TRBV15 to TRBJ1-3; 10 positions match TRBD1. The specimen sequenced was PBMCs or T cells enriched from blood (not recorded which). The origin of this receptor is a man aged 25 to 40 in a cohort exposed to, infected with or recovered from COVID-19 (not recorded which). The CDR3 is CATSRDKTGGDGNTIYF. DNA for the CDR3: TGTGCCACCAGCAGAGATAAGACAGGGGGCGATGGAAACACCATATATTTT.